This T cell receptor beta chain was sequenced for a study of vaccination and CD4 T cells after COVID-19. The wider study: Each of the control cultures got a CEFX pool, an HIV-1 Nef pool, or no peptide.

Once obtained from cultured CD4+ T cells, the DNA was sequenced using the Oncomine TCR Beta short-read assay. A single record per CDR3 protein comes from TCRdb applying MiXCR to the PCR reads. This repertoire shows about 11,000 distinct CDR3 sequences, 41% found once; its top ten account for around a tenth. Regarding this clonotype: No antigen is known for it.

Germline-derived CDR1 and CDR2 are MNHNS and SASEGT. V dropped 8 bases and J dropped 1 base, with 12 bases sitting between them. CDR3 length: 13 amino acids. Documented treatment: 10-day PBMC culture with coronavirus spike peptide pools or control peptides (ViraFEST assay). V gene TRBV6-1 combines with J gene TRBJ2-7, with D possibly TRBD1 on 5 matching bases. Specimen: CD4+ T cells from blood, cultured in vitro, collected after SARS-CoV-2 vaccination. This clonotype was obtained from a human donor who had recovered from COVID-19. CDR3 region: CASFTDRSYEQYF. CDR3 DNA sequence: TGTGCCAGCTTTACCGACAGATCCTACGAGCAGTACTTC.